These 20 T cell receptor beta chains were sequenced from one sample in a study of blood T cell repertoires in COVID-19. TCRdb keeps only in-frame clones here, not all; method: immunoSEQ multiplex PCR. The data contain 250,000 or so clones, about 87% of them singletons. What was sequenced was PBMCs or T cells enriched from blood (not recorded which). Receptors originate from a man aged 45-65 years who had been exposed to COVID-19.

The rearrangement links TRBV6-4 to TRBJ1-5; D unclear. The germline gives CDR1 MRHNA, CDR2 SNTAGT. The V end was cut by 8 bases, the J end by 0 bases, with 11 bases between. The CDR3 contains 14 residues. The CDR3 is CASAVDHSNQPQHF. CDR3 DNA sequence: TGTGCCAGCGCGGTAGACCATAGCAATCAGCCCCAGCATTTT.

The chain is built from TRBV14 and TRBJ1-2, with D tentatively TRBD1 (5 bases). From germline, CDR1 is SGHDN and CDR2 FVKESK. V dropped 1 base and J dropped 5 bases, with 8 bases sitting between them. The CDR3 consists of 13 residues. The CDR3 bases are TGTGCCAGCAGCCAAGGACAGATGTATGGCTACACCTTC. Translation gives CASSQGQMYGYTF.

The rearrangement uses TRBV7-6 and TRBJ2-6; possible D gene TRBD2, 7 bases. The CDR3 sequence is 18 residues long. The V and J ends lost 5 bases and 3 bases respectively, with 20 bases between them. Germline CDR1 SGHVS, CDR2 FNYEAQ. In DNA, the CDR3 is TGTGCCAGCAGCCCGAGATATCGGGGGGCGGGTGGGGCCAACGTCCTGACTTTC. This codes for CASSPRYRGAGGANVLTF.

This chain links TRBV6-6 with TRBJ1-5; 9 bases map to TRBD1. The V segment lost 6 bases and the J segment 6 bases; nucleotides outside the gene matches: 12. Germline values: CDR1 MNHNY, CDR2 SVGAGI (reference sequence). This CDR3 region has 16 residues. DNA for the CDR3: TGTGCCAGCAGGGTTCCGGGACAGGGACACTCTCAGCCCCAGCATTTT. Amino acid sequence: CASRVPGQGHSQPQHF.

The chain couples TRBV15 to TRBJ2-1; no definite D call. CDR3 length equals 16 residues. V lost 3 bases to trimming and J lost 0 bases, with 12 bases between them. The germline V gene encodes CDR1 LNHNV and CDR2 YYDKDF (reference sequence). Here the CDR3 DNA reads TGTGCCACCAGCAGTCAGCGCCCTAGCTCCTACAATGAGCAGTTCTTC. Its protein product is CATSSQRPSSYNEQFF.

This rearrangement joins TRBV23-1 to TRBJ1-5; D gene unclear. TRBV23-1 is classed as an ORF, of uncertain function. V dropped 2 bases and J dropped 3 bases, with 23 bases sitting between them. This CDR3 contains 19 residues. CDR3 DNA: TGCGCCAGCAGTCAAACCGAACCCGCCGGGGAAAGGGTCAATCAGCCCCAGCATTTT. Translation gives CASSQTEPAGERVNQPQHF.

The chain is built from TRBV6-5 and TRBJ1-2, with 10 bases aligning to TRBD1. CDR3 length: 14 amino acids. With 6 bases clipped from V and 3 bases from J, the junction kept 4 bases outside the gene matches. Germline lookup yields CDR1 MNHEY and CDR2 SVGAGI. CDR3 in amino acids: CASSHGTGDYGYTF. The CDR3, as DNA: TGTGCCAGCAGCCACGGGACAGGGGACTATGGCTACACCTTC.

This chain joins TRBV10-3 and TRBJ1-5, with D maybe TRBD1 (6 bases). The CDR3 spans 13 residues. V was cut by 4 bases and J by 7 bases, with 11 bases left in between. CDR1 ENHRY and CDR2 SYGVKD come from the germline V gene. The CDR3 spells CAISGAGEQPQHF. CDR3 DNA: TGTGCCATCAGTGGGGCAGGGGAGCAGCCCCAGCATTTT.

V and J are TRBV12-3 or TRBV12-4 and TRBJ1-2; TRBD1 agrees at 9 bases. J lost 7 bases, V lost 4 bases, and 4 bases had no gene match. The CDR3 is made up of 13 amino acids. The CDR3 is CASSSGTGSGYTF. For the CDR3, the DNA is TGTGCCAGCAGTTCCGGGACAGGGTCTGGCTACACCTTC.

The chain is built from TRBV10-3 and TRBJ2-5; 14 nucleotides align to TRBD2. After removal of 6 bases from V and 1 base from J, the junction contained 7 bases not matched to a gene. Germline CDR1 is ENHRY and CDR2 is SYGVKD. The CDR3 totals 17 residues. For the CDR3, the DNA is TGTGCCATCAGATCAGGACTAGCGGGAGGCGCCCAAGAGACCCAGTACTTC. Protein sequence: CAIRSGLAGGAQETQYF.

The chain carries TRBV7-2 and TRBJ2-5, with D perhaps matching TRBD1 (6 bases). Trimming cost V 3 bases and J 2 bases, with 7 bases left between them. There are 13 residues in the CDR3. In germline, CDR1 is SGHTA, CDR2 FQGNSA. DNA of the CDR3: TGTACCAGCAGCTTTCAGGGGCAAGAGACCCAGTACTTC. Translated: CTSSFQGQETQYF.

This clone was detected a few times. The rearrangement uses TRBV30 and TRBJ2-2; D is possibly TRBD2 (7 bases). The V and J ends lost 0 bases and 5 bases respectively, with 13 bases between them. CDR3 length: 15 residues. CDR1 and CDR2 (germline): GTSNPN, SVGIG (reference sequence). As DNA, the CDR3 is TGTGCCTGGAGTGTACGCGGGGGCAGTACCGGGGAGCTGTTTTTT. This sequence encodes CAWSVRGGSTGELFF.

The chain couples TRBV6-5 to TRBJ2-1, with 8 bases that match TRBD2. The V gene end was trimmed by 4 bases and the J gene end by 1 base; junction bases not matched to a gene: 3. The germline gives CDR1 MNHEY, CDR2 SVGAGI. There are 15 residues in the CDR3. This CDR3 is CASSLLADSYNEQFF. DNA of the CDR3: TGTGCCAGCAGTTTACTAGCGGATTCCTACAATGAGCAGTTCTTC.

J is TRBJ1-3 and V is TRBV6-1; D gene uncertain. Trimming removed 4 bases at V and 0 bases at J, with 13 bases between. Germline-derived CDR1 and CDR2 are MNHNS and SASEGT. This CDR3 spans 16 amino acids. CDR3 residues: CASSALPHSSGNTIYF. DNA for the CDR3: TGTGCCAGCAGTGCCCTGCCTCACAGCTCTGGAAACACCATATATTTT.

This chain joins TRBV7-9 and TRBJ1-1, with TRBD1 identical over 8 bases. CDR3 length: 16 amino acids. V dropped 5 bases and J dropped 8; count of bases not matched to a gene: 16. The germline V gene encodes CDR1 SEHNR and CDR2 FQNEAQ (reference sequence). CDR3 DNA sequence: TGTGCCAGCAGCAGGCCCACACCGCAGGGGGCACGGGAAGCTTTCTTT. This codes for CASSRPTPQGAREAFF.

This chain links TRBV2 with TRBJ2-7; the D gene is possibly TRBD1 (5 bases). V lost 8 bases to trimming and J lost 6 bases, with 20 bases between them. CDR1 is SNHLY, CDR2 FYNNEI, per germline. The CDR3 length is 14 residues. CDR3 nucleotide sequence: TGTGCCAGCCCAGTTTTAGGGGTAGGTGGCGAGCAGTACGTC. This gives the protein CASPVLGVGGEQYV.

V gene TRBV6-5 combines with J gene TRBJ2-1; D unclear. Looked up from germline, CDR1 is MNHEY and CDR2 is SVGAGI. The V gene lost 7 bases and the J gene lost 1 base, with 8 bases spanning the gap. The CDR3 extends over 13 amino acids. CDR3 residues: CASTQDSYNEQFF. The CDR3 coding sequence is TGTGCCAGCACCCAGGATTCCTACAATGAGCAGTTCTTC.

The CDR3 reads CASSLEGEAFF. Here the CDR3 DNA reads TGTGCCAGCAGTTTGGAGGGGGAAGCTTTCTTT. The gene calls are TRBV12-3 or TRBV12-4 and TRBJ1-1, with D perhaps matching TRBD1 (5 bases). The CDR3 sequence is 11 residues long. The germline V and J ends were trimmed by 3 bases and 8 bases, with 7 bases remaining between them.

This clone was found once. The CDR3 region has the DNA TGTGCCACCAGCAGCCAGAGAGGAGGGCTCAGCGAAAAACTGTTTTTT. Amino acids: CATSSQRGGLSEKLFF. This sequence joins TRBV15 and TRBJ1-4, with unresolved D. The CDR3 runs 16 residues. Trimming cost V 3 bases and J 8 bases, with 19 bases left between them. The germline CDR1 and CDR2 sequences are LNHNV and YYDKDF (reference sequence).

This chain links TRBV5-1 with TRBJ1-1, with TRBD1 matching 7 bases. This CDR3 spans 15 amino acids. The germline V gene encodes CDR1 SGHRS and CDR2 YFSETQ. V lost 0 bases and J lost 4; bases outside the gene matches: 6. The CDR3 reads CASSLVARQGTEAFF. DNA of the CDR3: TGCGCCAGCAGCTTGGTAGCCCGACAGGGCACTGAAGCTTTCTTT. The full variable domain, rest sourced from reference TRBV5-1 and TRBJ1-1, is KAGVTQTPRYLIKTRGQQVTLSCSPISGHRSVSWYQQTPGQGLQFLFEYFSETQRNKGNFPGRFSGRQFSNSRSEMNVSTLELGDSALYLCASSLVARQGTEAFFGQGTRLTVV.